This T cell receptor beta chain was recorded in a study of blood T cell repertoires in COVID-19. About the research overall: Collection of acute and convalescent COVID-19 samples took place in the United States, Italy and Spain. PBMCs, B-cell-depleted T cells, or T cells provided the cDNA or gDNA that made up the material.

Per the authors' pipeline: Amplifying reference gene primers gave estimates of nucleated cell counts. Generated by immunoSEQ multiplex PCR, the TCRdb table keeps only in-frame clones and is missing some. The V and J calls and clone size were taken over from that table, and D and trimming were inferred from the DNA. The profile shows roughly 130,000 clones, 80% of them singletons. This CDR3 spans 15 amino acids. Trimming cost V 5 bases and J 4 bases; bases outside gene matches: 7. Germline V CDR1 and CDR2: SGHNT, YENEEA. The sequencing input was peripheral blood. J is TRBJ2-1 and V is TRBV11-3; 8 nucleotides line up with TRBD2. The TCR sequence derives from a man between 65 and 85 years old with acute or convalescent COVID-19. In nucleotides, the CDR3 is TGTGCCAGCAGCGGGCGGGGGGCCCTTTACAATGAGCAGTTCTTC. It is translated as CASSGRGALYNEQFF.